A selection of T cell receptor beta chains follows, all from one sample in a study of blood T cell repertoires in COVID-19. Sequenced by immunoSEQ multiplex PCR; TCRdb stores in-frame clones only, minus some. The table records 470,000 or so clones, around 89% of them present only once. Specimen: peripheral blood. These receptors were taken from a woman aged 25 to 39 with acute or convalescent COVID-19. Each CDR3 is given with its conserved first and last residue. Each record gives: D gene, J gene, clone size, V gene, CDR3 protein, CDR3 DNA. The D gene is left open where the match is weak. Only part of the rows carry a size: once, few, many, or a class if the clone is expanded.

TRBD1	TRBJ1-2	NA	TRBV30	CAWSTTGGANGYTF	TGTGCCTGGAGTACCACAGGGGGCGCGAATGGCTACACCTTC
TRBD2	TRBJ2-5	NA	TRBV5-1	CASSLGYLAGGQETQYF	TGCGCCAGCAGCTTGGGCTATCTAGCGGGGGGGCAAGAGACCCAGTACTTC
TRBD1	TRBJ2-1	NA	TRBV7-8	CACGAGTGPNEQFF	TGTGCCTGCGGGGCCGGGACAGGGCCCAATGAGCAGTTCTTC
TRBD2	TRBJ2-3	NA	TRBV3-1/TRBV3-2	CASRQGGTSGAGFTDTQYF	TGTGCCAGCAGGCAAGGGGGGACTAGCGGGGCAGGATTCACAGATACGCAGTATTTT
TRBD1	TRBJ1-1	NA	TRBV30	CAWSRTGDNTEAFF	TGTGCCTGGAGCCGGACAGGGGACAACACTGAAGCTTTCTTT
NA	TRBJ2-5	once	TRBV5-1	CASSTITGSGETQYF	TGCGCCAGCAGCACAATTACAGGGTCGGGGGAGACCCAGTACTTC
NA	TRBJ2-3	NA	TRBV5-1	CASRGQGTDTQYF	TGCGCCAGCAGGGGGCAGGGGACAGATACGCAGTATTTT
NA	TRBJ2-3	NA	TRBV19	CASSIGQVSTDTQYF	TGTGCCAGTAGTATAGGGCAGGTCAGCACAGATACGCAGTATTTT
NA	TRBJ2-3	once	TRBV7-2	CASSPVWLDTQYF	TGTGCCAGCAGCCCGGTCTGGTTAGATACGCAGTATTTT
NA	TRBJ2-3	NA	TRBV11-1	CASSHHATDPDTQYF	TGTGCCAGCAGCCACCATGCGACAGATCCAGATACGCAGTATTTT
NA	TRBJ2-7	NA	TRBV5-1	CASSLAPQHEQYF	TGCGCCAGCAGCTTGGCCCCACAACACGAGCAGTACTTC
NA	TRBJ2-3	NA	TRBV15	CATSRFEITDTQYF	TGTGCCACCAGCAGATTCGAGATCACAGATACGCAGTATTTT
TRBD1	TRBJ2-7	NA	TRBV6-4	CASSDCNRGLYEQYF	TGTGCCAGCAGTGACTGCAACAGGGGCCTCTACGAGCAGTACTTC
TRBD2	TRBJ2-7	NA	TRBV28	CASSGGAFEQYF	TGTGCCAGCTCCGGGGGGGCGTTTGAGCAGTACTTC
NA	TRBJ2-1	NA	TRBV27	CASSFSRGNEQFF	TGTGCCAGCAGTTTTTCCAGGGGCAATGAGCAGTTCTTC
NA	TRBJ1-3	NA	TRBV14	CASSPGGNTIYF	TGTGCCAGCAGCCCAGGTGGAAACACCATATATTTT